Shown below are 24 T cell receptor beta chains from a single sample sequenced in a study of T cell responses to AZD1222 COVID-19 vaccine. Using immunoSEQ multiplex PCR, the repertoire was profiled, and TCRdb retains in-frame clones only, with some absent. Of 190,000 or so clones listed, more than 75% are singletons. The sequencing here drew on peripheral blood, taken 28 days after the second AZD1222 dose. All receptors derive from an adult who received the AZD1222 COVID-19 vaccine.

CDR3 DNA: TGTGCCAGCTCACCACAAGGGGAATCAGGTGGCTACACCTTC. Translation: CASSPQGESGGYTF. J is TRBJ1-2 and V is TRBV18; D might be TRBD1 (5 bases). This CDR3 comprises 14 residues. Trimming took off 1 base at V and 7 bases at J, with 13 bases between the two ends. Germline CDR1 is KGHSH and CDR2 is LQKENI.

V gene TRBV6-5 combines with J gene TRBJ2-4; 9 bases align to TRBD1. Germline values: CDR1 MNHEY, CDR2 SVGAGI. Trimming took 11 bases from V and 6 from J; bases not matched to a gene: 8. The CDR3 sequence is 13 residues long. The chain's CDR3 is CAVKTGGGNIQYF. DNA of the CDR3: TGTGCCGTAAAGACAGGGGGGGGAAACATTCAGTACTTC.

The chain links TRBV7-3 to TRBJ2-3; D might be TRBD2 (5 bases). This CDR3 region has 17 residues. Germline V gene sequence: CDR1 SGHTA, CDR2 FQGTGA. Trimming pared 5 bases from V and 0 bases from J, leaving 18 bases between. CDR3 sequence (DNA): TGTGCCAGCAGCCCCGACCCCCGGACTTCTAGCACAGATACGCAGTATTTT. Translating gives CASSPDPRTSSTDTQYF.

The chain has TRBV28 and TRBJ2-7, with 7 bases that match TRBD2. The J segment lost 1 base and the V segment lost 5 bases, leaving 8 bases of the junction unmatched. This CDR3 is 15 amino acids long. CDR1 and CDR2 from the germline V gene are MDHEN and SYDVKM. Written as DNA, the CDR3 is TGTGCCAGCAGTGTCCGGACTAGTGGGTCCTACGAGCAGTACTTC. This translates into CASSVRTSGSYEQYF.

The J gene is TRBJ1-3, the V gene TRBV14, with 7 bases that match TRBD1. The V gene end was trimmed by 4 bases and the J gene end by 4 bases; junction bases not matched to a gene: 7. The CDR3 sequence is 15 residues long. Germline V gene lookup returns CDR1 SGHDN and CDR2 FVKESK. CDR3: CASSRDSGRGNTIYF. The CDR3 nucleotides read TGTGCCAGCAGCCGGGACAGTGGGAGGGGAAACACCATATATTTT.

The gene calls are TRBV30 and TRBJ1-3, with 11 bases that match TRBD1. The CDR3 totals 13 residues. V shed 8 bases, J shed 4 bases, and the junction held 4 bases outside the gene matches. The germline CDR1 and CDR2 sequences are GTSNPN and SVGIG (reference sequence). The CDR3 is CAGQGAGGNTIYF. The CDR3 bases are TGTGCCGGACAGGGGGCTGGGGGAAACACCATATATTTT.

The chain's CDR3 is CASSSGEQFF. CDR3 nucleotides: TGTGCCAGCAGCTCAGGGGAGCAGTTCTTC. J is TRBJ2-1 and V is TRBV7-9; possibly TRBD1 for D (5 bases). Trimming took off 4 bases at V and 10 bases at J, with 5 bases between the two ends. This CDR3 has 10 residues. The germline gives CDR1 SEHNR, CDR2 FQNEAQ (reference sequence).

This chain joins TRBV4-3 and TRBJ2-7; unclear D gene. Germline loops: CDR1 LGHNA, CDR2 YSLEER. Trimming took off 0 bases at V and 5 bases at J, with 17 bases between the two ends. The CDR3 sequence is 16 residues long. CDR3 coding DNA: TGCGCCAGCAGCCAAGAAGGAGAAGGATTAGTCAACGAGCAGTACTTC. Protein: CASSQEGEGLVNEQYF.

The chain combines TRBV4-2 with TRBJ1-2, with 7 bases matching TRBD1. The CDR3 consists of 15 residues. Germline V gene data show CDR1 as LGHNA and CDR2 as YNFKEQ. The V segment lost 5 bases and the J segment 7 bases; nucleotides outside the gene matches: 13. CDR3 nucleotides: TGTGCCAGCAGCGTTGAACGACAGGGCAATACTGGCTACACCTTC. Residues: CASSVERQGNTGYTF.

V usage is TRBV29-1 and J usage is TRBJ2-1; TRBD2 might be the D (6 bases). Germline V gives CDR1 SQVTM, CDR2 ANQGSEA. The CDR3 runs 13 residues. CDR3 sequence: CSAGPLSYNEQFF. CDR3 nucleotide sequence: TGCAGTGCGGGACCCCTCTCCTACAATGAGCAGTTCTTC.

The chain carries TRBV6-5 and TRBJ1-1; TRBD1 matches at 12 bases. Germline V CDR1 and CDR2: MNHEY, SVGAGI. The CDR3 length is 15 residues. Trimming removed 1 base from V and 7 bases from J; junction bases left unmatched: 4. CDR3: CASSYFGTGGIEAFF. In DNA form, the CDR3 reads TGTGCCAGCAGTTACTTTGGGACAGGGGGCATTGAAGCTTTCTTT.

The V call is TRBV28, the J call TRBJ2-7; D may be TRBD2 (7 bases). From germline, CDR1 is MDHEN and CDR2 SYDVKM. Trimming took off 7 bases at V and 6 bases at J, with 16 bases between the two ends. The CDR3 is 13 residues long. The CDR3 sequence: CASTPGGLGEQYF. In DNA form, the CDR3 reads TGTGCCAGCACCCCCGGGGGGCTGGGCGAGCAGTACTTC.

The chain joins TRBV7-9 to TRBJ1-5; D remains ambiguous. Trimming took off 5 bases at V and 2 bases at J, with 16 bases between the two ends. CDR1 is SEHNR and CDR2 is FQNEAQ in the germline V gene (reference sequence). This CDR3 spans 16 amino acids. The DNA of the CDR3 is TGTGCCAGCAGCCCGATGGTGGGGATTGGCAATCAGCCCCAGCATTTT. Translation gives CASSPMVGIGNQPQHF.

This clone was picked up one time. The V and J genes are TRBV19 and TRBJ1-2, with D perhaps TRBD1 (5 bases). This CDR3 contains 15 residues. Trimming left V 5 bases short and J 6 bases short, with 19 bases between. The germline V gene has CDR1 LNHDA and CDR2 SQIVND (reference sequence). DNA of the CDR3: TGTGCCAGTAGTCATCCCGGGACCCCTCGGGATGGCTACACCTTC. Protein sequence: CASSHPGTPRDGYTF.

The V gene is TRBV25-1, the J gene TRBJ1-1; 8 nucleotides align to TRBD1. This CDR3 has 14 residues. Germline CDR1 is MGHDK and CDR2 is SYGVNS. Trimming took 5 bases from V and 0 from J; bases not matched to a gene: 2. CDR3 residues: CASSTGGLNTEAFF. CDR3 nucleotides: TGTGCCAGCAGTACAGGGGGACTGAACACTGAAGCTTTCTTT.

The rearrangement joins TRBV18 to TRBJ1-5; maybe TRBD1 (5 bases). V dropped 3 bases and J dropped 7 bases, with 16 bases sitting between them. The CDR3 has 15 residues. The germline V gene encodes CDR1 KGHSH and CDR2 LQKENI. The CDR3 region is CASSPRDGNEQPQHF. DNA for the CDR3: TGTGCCAGCTCACCCCGGGACGGCAACGAACAGCCCCAGCATTTT.

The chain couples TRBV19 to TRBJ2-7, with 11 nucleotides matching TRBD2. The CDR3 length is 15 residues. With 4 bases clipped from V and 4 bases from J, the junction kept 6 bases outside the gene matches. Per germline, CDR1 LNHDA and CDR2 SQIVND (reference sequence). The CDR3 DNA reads TGTGCCAGTAGTACGGCACTAGCGGGAGCGTACGAGCAGTACTTC. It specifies CASSTALAGAYEQYF.

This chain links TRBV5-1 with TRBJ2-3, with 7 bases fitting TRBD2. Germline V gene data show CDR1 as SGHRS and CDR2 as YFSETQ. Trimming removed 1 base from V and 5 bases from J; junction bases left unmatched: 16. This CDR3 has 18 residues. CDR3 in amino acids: CASSLFSTSLVGGDTQYF. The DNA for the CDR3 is TGCGCCAGCAGCTTGTTTTCGACTAGCCTAGTCGGGGGAGATACGCAGTATTTT. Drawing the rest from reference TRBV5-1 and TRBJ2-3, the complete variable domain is KAGVTQTPRYLIKTRGQQVTLSCSPISGHRSVSWYQQTPGQGLQFLFEYFSETQRNKGNFPGRFSGRQFSNSRSEMNVSTLELGDSALYLCASSLFSTSLVGGDTQYFGPGTRLTVL.

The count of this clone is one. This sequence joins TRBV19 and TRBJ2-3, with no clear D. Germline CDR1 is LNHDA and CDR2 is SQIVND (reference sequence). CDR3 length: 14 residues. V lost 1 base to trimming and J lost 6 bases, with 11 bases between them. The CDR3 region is CASSIGQARDTQYF. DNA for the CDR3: TGTGCCAGTAGTATAGGTCAGGCCCGGGATACGCAGTATTTT.

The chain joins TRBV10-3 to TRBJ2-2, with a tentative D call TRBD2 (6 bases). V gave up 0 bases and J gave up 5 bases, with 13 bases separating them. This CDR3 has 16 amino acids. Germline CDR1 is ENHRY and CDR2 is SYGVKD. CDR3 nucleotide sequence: TGTGCCATCAGTGAGTCGTGGGGAGGAGGTACCGGGGAGCTGTTTTTT. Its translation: CAISESWGGGTGELFF.

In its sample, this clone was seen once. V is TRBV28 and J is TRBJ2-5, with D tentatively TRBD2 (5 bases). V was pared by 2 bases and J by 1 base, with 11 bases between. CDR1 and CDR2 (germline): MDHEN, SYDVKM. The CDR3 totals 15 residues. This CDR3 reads CASSLGQRRQETQYF. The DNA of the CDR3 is TGTGCCAGCAGTTTAGGTCAGCGGCGCCAAGAGACCCAGTACTTC.

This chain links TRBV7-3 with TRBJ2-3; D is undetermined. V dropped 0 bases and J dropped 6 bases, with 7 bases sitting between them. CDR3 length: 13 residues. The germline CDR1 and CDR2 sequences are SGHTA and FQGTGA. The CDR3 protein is CASSLTRPDTQYF. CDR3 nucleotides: TGTGCCAGCAGCTTAACGAGGCCTGATACGCAGTATTTT.

The DNA of the CDR3 is TGCGCCAGCCCTCCTGGCAGGGAGTTGAAAGGCGAGCAGTACTTC. Amino acids: CASPPGRELKGEQYF. The chain is built from TRBV10-1 and TRBJ2-7; TRBD1 or TRBD2 may be the D gene (5 bases each). CDR1 and CDR2 (germline): WNHNN, SYGVQD (reference sequence). The CDR3 extends over 15 amino acids. V shed 8 bases and J shed 6 bases, with 23 bases lying between them.

The CDR3 region is CASGWDNTDTQYF. The CDR3 region has the DNA TGTGCTAGTGGTTGGGACAACACAGATACGCAGTATTTT. This chain uses TRBV12-5 with TRBJ2-3, with D perhaps matching TRBD1 (6 bases). Germline CDR1 and CDR2: LGHNT and FRNRAP. The CDR3 spans 13 residues. V lost 4 bases, J lost 2 bases, and 7 bases lay in between.